This record looks at one T cell receptor (beta chain) sequence and its context. The antigen it binds to is not known. No base quality information exists; no much larger clone differs at one position. All donors were healthy Caucasians. Three pairs of female monozygotic twins, all aged about 18 to 30 years, were included in the twin cohort. RNA for TCR libraries was isolated from peripheral blood mononuclear cells. This entry belongs to a study of identical twins (dated by TCRdb to between 2015 and 2016). Turning to the overall study: To test whether fetal clonotypes persist, the study used deep sequencing on TCR alpha and beta repertoires from monozygotic twins, unrelated adults of various ages, and cord blood. To rule out contamination, replicate twin experiments were performed at different times with different library preparation protocols.

Via the germline V gene, CDR1 is SNHLY and CDR2 FYNNEI. V gives up 4 bases and J gives up 11 bases, and the segment between their germline ends measures 14 bases. From cysteine to phenylalanine, the CDR3 is 12 amino acids long. Only the CDR3 region is kept as DNA, spanning 36 bases read in frame from base 1. On the study overall, not on this receptor specifically: Fewer insertions were carried by abundant cord blood beta clonotypes, a similar but weaker trend appeared in young adult naive repertoires, and no such trend appeared in memory repertoires. Because the same donors could not be followed over many years, the conclusions relied on cross-sectional statistical analysis. Out-of-frame TCR alpha sequences shared between twins showed an excess of low generation-probability sequences compared with coincidental sharing between unrelated individuals. The excess sharing between twins in beta out-of-frame sequences was weaker because fewer shared sequences reduced the signal-to-noise ratio. Out-of-frame TCR alpha sharing in monozygotic twins was systematically underestimated by recombination models, whereas sharing between unrelated individuals was in agreement with the recombination models. Zero-insertion analyses could be partly confounded by invariant T cells such as MAIT and iNKT, though diverse VJ usage argued against such confounding for most clonotypes.

The library was produced with 5' RACE. Sequencing relied on an Illumina HiSeq 2000. Template switching added a universal primer binding site, and the final cDNA carried a unique molecular identifier that allowed TCR cDNA molecules to be counted accurately. First-strand cDNA for TCR alpha and beta chains was synthesized from specific primers in the conserved constant-segment region. To control for contamination, every cDNA library was double barcoded, receiving both a SMART-Mk sample barcode and Illumina barcodes. TruSeq adapter sequences, together with Illumina sample barcodes, were added in two successive PCR steps. Sequencing of the TCR alpha and beta cDNA libraries was done on the Illumina HiSeq platform using custom primers. The original methods were these. MiGEC processed the raw reads to extract unique molecular identifiers, while MiXCR was used to determine the CDR3 positions. For each individual, recombination models were inferred using an EM algorithm with the repgenHMM and IGoR tools. The tcR package in R was used for shared clonotype analysis, with sharing normalized by the product of cloneset sizes. To study raw recombination free of thymic and clonal selection effects, out-of-frame nonproductive sequences were analyzed. TCRdb passed the public sequencing reads through fastp at Q25 and MiXCR, retaining productive beta sequences. Entries that share a CDR3 protein sequence are merged under the most common genes and DNA. TCRdb, not the original authors, processed these V and J calls. Recorded for this sample are around 960,000 distinct CDR3 sequences; 9% to 15% of them occurred a single time. The biggest ten clones account for around 1.5% of the sample.

The sample also formed part of further work on yellow fever vaccine responses in identical twins. According to the second study: The T cell response to vaccination in identical twins was reported by the authors to appear partly convergent and partly personalized. In the study, vaccine-responding T cell clones were precisely tracked in identical twins.

This receptor was obtained from a woman younger than 30 in good health. The rearrangement joined TRBV2 to TRBJ1-1, with TRBD1 tentatively as D gene (6 bases match). Sequenced input: PBMCs. The DNA is as follows: TGTGCCAGCAGTGGGGGGGCGTTCCCCGCTTTCTTT. Its translation reads: CASSGGAFPAFF.